The source of this T cell receptor beta chain is a study of tumor and adjacent non-tumor tissue in lung cancer. A modified ARM-PCR protocol with three rounds of nested PCR amplified TCRbeta. From the multiplex PCR reads, TCRdb called clonotypes with MiXCR, one entry per CDR3 protein. The table records over 110,000 distinct CDR3 sequences, around 66% of them present only once. As for this clonotype: One end of the junction fails to match germline, which may point to a read error.

Germline V gene lookup returns CDR1 SGHNT and CDR2 YYREEE (reference sequence). The CDR3 runs to 13 residues. No cell sorting was done before RNA was extracted from the tissue. The TCR was taken from a man in his sixties with small cell lung cancer. Sequenced: lung tumor tissue. V gene TRBV5-4 combines with J gene TRBJ1-2; weak D call: TRBD1 (5 bases). The DNA of the CDR3 is TGTACCAGCAGCTCACAGGAGCGCTATGGCTACACCTTC. Its protein product is CTSSSQERYGYTF.